This TCR beta chain was retrieved from a study of T cell clusters in autoimmune cytopenias. Whole-study findings and limits: Exclusive TRB clusters were approximately 2.9-fold more numerous in healthy donors than in active autoimmune hepatitis. TRB repertoire shifts in secondary cytopenia and chronic lymphocytic leukemia mostly reflected lymphoma, not autoimmunity.

Turning to this clonotype: Its antigen remains unknown.

TRB rearrangements were amplified by touch-down multiplex PCR with mixed TRB-A/B primers. TCRdb re-called the multiplex PCR reads and shows each CDR3 protein once, DNA omitted. The sample totals 6,500 to 10,000 distinct CDR3 sequences. TRB was amplified from roughly 0.25 ug of peripheral blood genomic DNA per sample. Per the germline V gene, CDR1 is DFQATT and CDR2 is SNEGSKA (reference sequence). The CDR3 covers 19 residues. The specimen sequenced was peripheral blood. The chain uses TRBV20-1 and TRBJ1-6; the TCRdb D gene call, TRBD1, has no DNA to confirm it. The source is a human donor with an autoimmune cytopenia or autoimmune hepatitis (not recorded which). The CDR3 loop reads CSAQGAPGTVSSYNSPLHF.